Each of the 10 T cell receptor beta chains below was sequenced from the same sample in a study of tumor-infiltrating lymphocytes in primary liver carcinoma. Bulk tissue was left unsorted, and RNA and DNA were co-extracted from approximately 20-30 mg of it. A constant-region primer served to make TCR beta cDNA from 500 to 550 ng total RNA. ARM-PCR was slightly modified, and three nested multiplex PCR rounds with it gave rise to the TCR beta libraries. A C-beta reverse primer was combined with TRBV1-TRBV30 forward primers in the first two PCR rounds, and each round had approximately 9 cycles. Using its own MiXCR run on the multiplex PCR reads, TCRdb lists one record per CDR3 protein. The sample contains 75,000 to 80,000 distinct CDR3 sequences, roughly two thirds of which appear only once. Sequencing was done on a sample of tumor-adjacent normal liver tissue. Receptor source: a man in his forties with primary liver carcinoma and hepatitis B virus infection.

The gene calls are TRBV4-3 and TRBJ2-6, with D unclear. Germline V CDR1 and CDR2: LGHNA, YSLEER. CDR3 length equals 17 residues. The V and J ends lost 0 bases and 4 bases respectively, with 13 bases between them. CDR3 in amino acids: CASSQDVFRSGANVLTF. CDR3 bases: TGCGCCAGCAGCCAAGATGTGTTCCGCTCAGGGGCCAACGTCCTGACTTTC.

This clonotype was seen only a few times. A much larger clone differs from this one at a single base, so this may be a read error. The rearrangement uses TRBV28 and TRBJ2-1; tentatively, D is TRBD2 (6 bases). Trimming shortened V by 5 bases and J by 7 bases, and 15 bases separated the two germline ends. Looked up from germline, CDR1 is MDHEN and CDR2 is SYDVKM. This CDR3 is 14 amino acids long. CDR3 in DNA: TGTGCCAGCAGTCGGGATTCGGGAGTAAATGAGCAGTTCTTC. This translates into CASSRDSGVNEQFF.

Remarks on this clonotype: Compared with germline, one end of the junction differs, possibly owing to a read error. The DNA of the CDR3 is TGCGCCAGCACCAGGACAGCTAGCACAGATACGCAGCATTTT. Its protein is CASTRTASTDTQHF. The gene calls are TRBV12-3 or TRBV12-4 and TRBJ2-3; D is possibly TRBD1 (6 bases). The J call may be faulty, since TRBJ1-5 better matches the DNA end. The CDR3 runs to 14 residues.

About this clonotype itself: A read error is possible here, since a much larger clone lies one base away. The chain recombines TRBV11-2 with TRBJ2-7; D may be TRBD1 (5 bases). CDR3 length: 13 amino acids. Germline V gives CDR1 SGHAT, CDR2 FQNNGV. CDR3 loop: CANSPRQSYEQYF. The CDR3, as DNA: TGTGCCAACAGCCCTCGACAGTCCTACGAGCAGTACTTC.

This clonotype was detected many times. The chain has TRBV30 and TRBJ1-2; D perhaps matches TRBD1 (5 bases). The CDR3 sequence is 14 residues long. Looked up from germline, CDR1 is GTSNPN and CDR2 is SVGIG (reference sequence). V shed 1 base and J shed 4 bases, with 13 bases lying between them. The DNA for the CDR3 is TGTGCCTGGAGTGGAAAGGGACGTGCCTATGGCTACACCTTC. Translating it yields CAWSGKGRAYGYTF.

This clonotype was observed a single time. A junction boundary mismatches the germline segment, possibly from a read error. The genes are TRBV5-4 and TRBJ2-5; D remains ambiguous. The CDR3 runs to 12 residues. Per the germline V gene, CDR1 is SGHNT and CDR2 is YYREEE (reference sequence). The CDR3 region is CDSSLFLEIQYF. The CDR3 DNA reads TGTGACAGCAGCTTGTTTCTAGAGATCCAGTACTTC.

This clonotype was seen more than once but under ten times. The chain uses TRBV14 and TRBJ2-1, with unresolved D. CDR3 length: 12 residues. Per the germline V gene, CDR1 is SGHDN and CDR2 is FVKESK. Trimming shortened V by 4 bases and J by 15 bases, and 16 bases separated the two germline ends. CDR3 protein: CASSLTVSRPFF. The CDR3 nucleotides are TGTGCCAGCAGCCTTACAGTTTCCCGGCCGTTCTTC.

A note on this clonotype: The final CDR3 position lacks the conserved phenylalanine or tryptophan, pointing to a likely read error. The rearrangement uses TRBV11-2 and TRBJ2-3; TRBD2 aligns across 15 bases. Germline V CDR1 and CDR2: SGHAT, FQNNGV. The CDR3 runs 20 residues. The CDR3 region has the DNA TGTGCCAGGAGCTGGCCCCCCGGACTAGCGGGAGGGCCGGCTTCAGATACGCAGTATATT. It is translated as CARSWPPGLAGGPASDTQYI.

The chain has TRBV12-3 or TRBV12-4 and TRBJ2-7, with D perhaps matching TRBD1 or TRBD2 (6 bases each). Trimming removed 6 bases at V and 5 bases at J, with 20 bases between. CDR3 size: 15 residues. The CDR3 spells CASSKGSGGVHEQYF. The CDR3 DNA reads TGTGCCAGCAGCAAGGGTTCCGGGGGCGTCCACGAGCAGTACTTC.

This clonotype was seen repeatedly, ten times or more. The chain has TRBV11-2 and TRBJ2-7; D is ambiguous. The CDR3 is 10 residues long. CDR1 SGHAT and CDR2 FQNNGV come from the germline V gene. The V end lost 2 bases, the J end lost 7 bases, and 3 bases lay between the germline ends. CDR3 nucleotides: TGTGCCAGCAGCTTAAGAGAGCAGTACTTC. Translation gives CASSLREQYF.